Following are 2 T cell receptor beta chains from one sample sequenced in a study of post-analysis software for immune sequencing data. Overall study results and limits: Relative to controls, patients had five TRBV segments at higher frequency, with TRBV5-6, TRBV5-1 and TRBV20-1 among these.

cDNA libraries for TCR beta contained unique molecular identifiers. TCRdb independently ran MiXCR on the PCR reads; one entry per CDR3 protein. The sample records about 570,000 distinct CDR3 sequences, around 34% being singletons. Their specific antigens are unknown. The source material was blood. The receptors stem from a girl aged 2-17 years with multiple sclerosis.

V gene TRBV12-3 or TRBV12-4 combines with J gene TRBJ1-1, with D possibly TRBD1 on 6 matching bases. The CDR3 has 14 amino acids. The germline V and J ends were trimmed by 9 bases and 0 bases, with 14 bases remaining between them. The CDR3 spells CASEGEGLNTEAFF. The CDR3 DNA reads TGTGCCAGTGAGGGGGAGGGGTTGAACACTGAAGCTTTCTTT.

The genes are TRBV6-5 and TRBJ1-6, with D perhaps TRBD1 (5 bases). The CDR3 has 19 amino acids. CDR1 and CDR2 from the germline V gene are MNHEY and SVGAGI. Trimming shortened V by 2 bases and J by 0 bases, and 17 bases separated the two germline ends. Written as DNA, the CDR3 is TGTGCCAGCAGTTACGCCGGGGGGGGTTCAAGCTCCTATAATTCACCCCTCCACTTT. Its protein is CASSYAGGGSSSYNSPLHF.